The sequence of this T cell receptor beta chain was determined in a study of monozygotic twins with cystic fibrosis. Using immunoSEQ multiplex PCR, the repertoire was profiled, and TCRdb retains in-frame clones only, with some absent. The sample includes about 9,600 clones, over 80% of them seen just once. Details on this clone: The antigen remains unidentified.

J gave up 2 bases and V 3 bases, and 5 bases lay outside the gene matches. The CDR3 runs to 15 residues. Germline lookup yields CDR1 MGHRA and CDR2 YSYEKL. Notes on the study in general: Unrelated CF individuals shared fewer identical clonotypes than monozygotic CF twins. Age, concordance and disease severity did not associate with shared CDR3 numbers. Co-twins had the most similar V usage for 13 of 16 pairs, J for 8.

This chain connects TRBV4-1 to TRBJ2-7; TRBD2 matches at 9 bases. The TCR was taken from a boy under 10 years old with cystic fibrosis. The source material was blood. This CDR3 is CASSQIAGATYEQYF. CDR3 DNA: TGCGCCAGCAGCCAGATAGCGGGGGCGACCTACGAGCAGTACTTC.